This T cell receptor beta chain was identified during a study of T cell responses to AZD1222 COVID-19 vaccine. Remarks on this clone: Antigen: not known.

From germline, CDR1 is LGHNA and CDR2 YSLEER. After removal of 0 bases from V and 6 bases from J, the junction contained 4 bases not matched to a gene. The CDR3 length is 16 residues. Generated by immunoSEQ multiplex PCR, the TCRdb table keeps only in-frame clones and is missing some. The sample has around 120,000 clones, 88% seen once. Findings and limits, study-wide: Spike-specific TCR breadth and depth went up after people got two AZD1222 doses. A reported finding is that nearly half of spike-specific TCRs target unmutated variant regions.

This TCR was sampled from an adult in good health. The specimen comprised peripheral blood, sampled on day 0 of AZD1222 vaccination. This rearrangement joins TRBV4-3 to TRBJ2-1, with TRBD2 identical over 11 bases. The CDR3 DNA is TGCGCCAGCAGCCAAGATGGAACTAGCGGGGGCAATGAGCAGTTCTTC. As protein: CASSQDGTSGGNEQFF.